Described below is a single TCR beta chain sequence and its context. Its antigen is unknown. This sample was taken from a study of vaccination and CD4 T cells after COVID-19. About the research overall: Participants were given two doses of BNT162b2 or mRNA-1273 vaccine. Post-COVID draws came a median roughly 97 days after diagnosis (range 35 to 161).

The Oncomine TCR Beta short-read assay was applied to DNA of cultured CD4+ T cells. TCRdb itself ran the PCR reads through MiXCR, one entry per CDR3 protein. The data show about 14,000 distinct CDR3 sequences, 43% seen once. Treatment here: roughly 10-day PBMC culture with coronavirus spike peptide pools or control peptides (ViraFEST assay). CDR3 length: 14 amino acids. CDR1 and CDR2 from the germline V gene are SGHAT and FQNNGV. V was clipped by 4 bases and J by 9 bases, with 13 bases between them. The source material was cultured CD4+ T cells from blood. This TCR derives from a human donor with COVID-19. The chain is built from TRBV11-2 and TRBJ1-6; possibly TRBD1 for D (5 bases). CDR3 nucleotide sequence: TGTGCCAGCAGCTCCGAACGGGGGTCTTCACCCCTCCACTTT. Protein sequence: CASSSERGSSPLHF.